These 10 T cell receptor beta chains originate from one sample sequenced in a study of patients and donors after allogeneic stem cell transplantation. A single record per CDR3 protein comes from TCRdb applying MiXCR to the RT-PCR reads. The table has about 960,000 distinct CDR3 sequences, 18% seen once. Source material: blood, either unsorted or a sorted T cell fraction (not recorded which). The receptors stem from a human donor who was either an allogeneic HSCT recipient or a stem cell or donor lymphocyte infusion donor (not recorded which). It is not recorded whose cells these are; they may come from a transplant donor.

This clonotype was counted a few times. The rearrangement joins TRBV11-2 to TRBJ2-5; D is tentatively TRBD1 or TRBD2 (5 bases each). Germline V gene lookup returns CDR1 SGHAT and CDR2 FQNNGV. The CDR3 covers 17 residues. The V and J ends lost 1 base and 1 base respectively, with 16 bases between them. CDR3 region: CASSLVGLGAGQETQYF. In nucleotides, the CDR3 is TGTGCCAGCAGCTTAGTTGGTCTAGGGGCGGGCCAAGAGACCCAGTACTTC.

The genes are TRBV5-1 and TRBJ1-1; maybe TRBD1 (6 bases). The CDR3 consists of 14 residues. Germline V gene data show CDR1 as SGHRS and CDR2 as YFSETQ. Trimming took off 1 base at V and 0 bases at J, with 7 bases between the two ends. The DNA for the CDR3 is TGCGCCAGCAGCTTGTGGGACATGAACACTGAAGCTTTCTTT. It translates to CASSLWDMNTEAFF.

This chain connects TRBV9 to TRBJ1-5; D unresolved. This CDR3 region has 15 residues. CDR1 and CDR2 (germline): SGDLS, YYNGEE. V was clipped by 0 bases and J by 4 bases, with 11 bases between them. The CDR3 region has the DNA TGTGCCAGCAGCGTAGATGGCAATAATAATCAGCCCCAGCATTTT. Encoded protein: CASSVDGNNNQPQHF.

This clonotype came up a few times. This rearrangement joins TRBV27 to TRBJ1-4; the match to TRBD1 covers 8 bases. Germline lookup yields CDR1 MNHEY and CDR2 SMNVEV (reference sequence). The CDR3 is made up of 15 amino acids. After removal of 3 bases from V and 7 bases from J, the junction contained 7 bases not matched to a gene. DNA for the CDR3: TGTGCCAGCAGTTTCGCAGGGGGCAGAGGTGAAAAACTGTTTTTT. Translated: CASSFAGGRGEKLFF.

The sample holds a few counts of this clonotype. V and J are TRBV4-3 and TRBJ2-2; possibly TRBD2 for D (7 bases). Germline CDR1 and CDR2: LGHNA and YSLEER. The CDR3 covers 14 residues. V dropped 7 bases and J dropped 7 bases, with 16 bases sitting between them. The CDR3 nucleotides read TGCGCCAGCAAAGAAGGGGGGGCGAACGGGGAGCTGTTTTTT. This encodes CASKEGGANGELFF.

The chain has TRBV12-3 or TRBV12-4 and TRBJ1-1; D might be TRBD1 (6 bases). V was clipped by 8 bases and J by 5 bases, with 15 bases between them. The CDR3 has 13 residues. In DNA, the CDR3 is TGTGCCAGCGGGTTGGGGGCACGAACTGAAGCTTTCTTT. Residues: CASGLGARTEAFF.

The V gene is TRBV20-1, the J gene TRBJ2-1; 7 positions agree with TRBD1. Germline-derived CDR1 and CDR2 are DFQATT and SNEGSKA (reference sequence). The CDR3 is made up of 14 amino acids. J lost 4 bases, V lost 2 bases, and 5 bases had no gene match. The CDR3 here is CSARWDSRYNEQFF. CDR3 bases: TGCAGTGCTAGATGGGACAGTCGATACAATGAGCAGTTCTTC.

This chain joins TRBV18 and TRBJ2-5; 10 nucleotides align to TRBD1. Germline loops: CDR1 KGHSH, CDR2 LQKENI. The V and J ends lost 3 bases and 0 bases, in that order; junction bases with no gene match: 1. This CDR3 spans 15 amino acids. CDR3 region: CASSPGQGNQETQYF. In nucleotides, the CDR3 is TGTGCCAGCTCACCGGGACAGGGGAACCAAGAGACCCAGTACTTC.

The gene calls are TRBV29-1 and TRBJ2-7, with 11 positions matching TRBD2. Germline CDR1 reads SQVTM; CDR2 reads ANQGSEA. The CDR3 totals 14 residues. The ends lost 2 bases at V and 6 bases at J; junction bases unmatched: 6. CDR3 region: CSVEFSGRVGEQYF. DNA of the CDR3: TGCAGCGTTGAATTTAGCGGGAGGGTCGGCGAGCAGTACTTC.

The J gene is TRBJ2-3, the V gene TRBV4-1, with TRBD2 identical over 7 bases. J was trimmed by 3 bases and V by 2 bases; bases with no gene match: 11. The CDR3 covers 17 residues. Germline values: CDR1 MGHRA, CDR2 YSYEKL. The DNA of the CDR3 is TGCGCCAGCAGCCAACCGCGAGCGGGAATGGCTACAGATACGCAGTATTTT. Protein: CASSQPRAGMATDTQYF.